This entry lists 21 T cell receptor beta chains sequenced from one sample in a study of beta chain features in type 1 diabetes listed by TCRdb under 2018. Broader findings and caveats from the paper: In all four CD4+ subsets, TCRB CDR3 length was moderately but significantly shorter in type 1 diabetes patients.

The library was produced with the immunoSEQ multiplex PCR assay. The entire amount of isolated RNA was reverse transcribed using the High Capacity cDNA Reverse Transcription Kit, so the sequenced TCRB transcripts were expressed ones. TCRdb mirrors the immuneACCESS table, restricted to in-frame sequences. Some clones are absent from its copies; in checked studies, under half trace to an unresolved V gene, and the reason for the others is unknown. This sample gives hundreds of thousands of clones in total; approximately 10% of them show up just once. The ten most abundant clones make up around 0.017% of the sample. Their cognate antigens are unknown. The sample taken for sequencing was naive CD4+ T cells from blood. According to the study, the label for this sample's cell subset or site signals: true naive CD4+ T cells. These receptors came from a man aged 25 to 40 with type 1 diabetes.

This sequence joins TRBV7-8 and TRBJ1-2; 7 bases line up with TRBD1. Germline V gene lookup returns CDR1 SGHVS and CDR2 FQNEAQ. The J segment lost 8 bases and the V segment lost 4 bases, leaving 13 bases of the junction unmatched. There are 15 residues in the CDR3. CDR3 nucleotides: TGTGCCAGCAGCTCTCCGGGACAGCTCCCGGGGGGCTACACCTTC. Its translation is CASSSPGQLPGGYTF.

The chain links TRBV7-8 to TRBJ2-5, with D tentatively TRBD1 (7 bases). This CDR3 is built from 15 residues. CDR1 and CDR2 (germline): SGHVS, FQNEAQ. V lost 5 bases to trimming and J lost 3 bases, with 16 bases between them. The CDR3 nucleotides read TGTGCCAGCAGCCGCGGGACAGCCCTTAAAGAGACCCAGTACTTC. It is translated as CASSRGTALKETQYF. The whole variable domain, remainder taken from reference TRBV7-8 and TRBJ2-5, is GAGVSQSPRYKVAKRGQDVALRCDPISGHVSLFWYQQALGQGPEFLTYFQNEAQLDKSGLPSDRFFAERPEGSVSTLKIQRTQQEDSAVYLCASSRGTALKETQYFGPGTRLLVL.

Turning to this clone: This sample also contains other DNA sequences that code for the same CDR3. This rearrangement joins TRBV5-1 to TRBJ2-1; D is possibly TRBD2 (6 bases). The V end lost 0 bases, the J end lost 2 bases, and 9 bases lay between the germline ends. Germline V gene data show CDR1 as SGHRS and CDR2 as YFSETQ. The CDR3 is 15 residues long. The CDR3 region is CASSLGGGAYNEQFF. DNA for the CDR3: TGCGCCAGCAGCTTGGGAGGCGGGGCCTACAATGAGCAGTTCTTC.

This clone was counted a few times. The CDR3 nucleotides are TGCGCCAGCAGCCTGGACAACGGGAGGGAGCAGTACTTC. It codes for CASSLDNGREQYF. The rearrangement links TRBV4-3 to TRBJ2-7; 7 positions match TRBD2. J was trimmed by 7 bases and V by 4 bases; bases with no gene match: 7. The CDR3 totals 13 residues. From germline, CDR1 is LGHNA and CDR2 YSLEER.

This chain joins TRBV12-5 and TRBJ1-2; no firm D call. The germline gives CDR1 LGHNT, CDR2 FRNRAP. Between the trimmed V and J ends, which lost 3 bases and 1 base, there was a span of 21 bases. The CDR3 has 18 residues. The CDR3 DNA is TGTGCTAGTGGTTTCCCTCGACGGTGGAGGGAGCTTAACTATGGCTACACCTTC. It encodes CASGFPRRWRELNYGYTF.

This chain joins TRBV4-3 and TRBJ1-2; 9 nucleotides match TRBD1. Trimming at V came to 5 bases and at J to 0 bases, leaving 10 bases not matched to a gene. The germline V gene encodes CDR1 LGHNA and CDR2 YSLEER. The CDR3 is made up of 17 amino acids. Written as DNA, the CDR3 is TGCGCCAGCAGCGAGTCCGGGACAGGGACGGCTAACTATGGCTACACCTTC. It translates to CASSESGTGTANYGYTF.

The rearrangement joins TRBV25-1 to TRBJ2-2, with 7 bases that match TRBD1. This CDR3 is built from 17 residues. The germline gives CDR1 MGHDK, CDR2 SYGVNS. V lost 1 base to trimming and J lost 3 bases; unmatched junction nucleotides: 8. The CDR3 protein is CASSESRGQVYTGELFF. The CDR3 coding sequence is TGTGCCAGCAGTGAATCTAGGGGGCAAGTGTACACCGGGGAGCTGTTTTTT.

This clone has more than one count but fewer than ten. V is TRBV29-1 and J is TRBJ1-1; possible D gene TRBD1, 5 bases. The CDR3 is made up of 11 amino acids. The germline V and J ends were trimmed by 7 bases and 5 bases, with 11 bases remaining between them. Germline values: CDR1 SQVTM, CDR2 ANQGSEA. The CDR3 here is CSAQGGTEAFF. CDR3 in DNA: TGCAGCGCCCAGGGTGGGACTGAAGCTTTCTTT.

This chain uses TRBV7-2 with TRBJ2-5; 9 bases agree with TRBD1. The junction had 9 bases not matched to a gene; V was cut back by 5 bases and J by 5 bases. The CDR3 sequence is 15 residues long. CDR1 is SGHTA, CDR2 FQGNSA, per germline. Here the CDR3 reads CASSPNRGRWETQYF. Written as DNA, the CDR3 is TGTGCCAGCAGCCCAAACAGGGGGCGATGGGAGACCCAGTACTTC.

In nucleotides, the CDR3 is TGTGCCAGCAGGCTGGGACAGGGGATCTACGAGCAGTACTTC. Translated, it gives CASRLGQGIYEQYF. This rearrangement joins TRBV6-6 to TRBJ2-7, with 10 bases lining up with TRBD1. The trim removed 6 bases at V and 3 bases at J, leaving 5 bases unmatched. CDR1 is MNHNY and CDR2 is SVGAGI in the germline V gene (reference sequence). This CDR3 spans 14 amino acids.

This clone was found once. The chain uses TRBV6-5 and TRBJ1-2, with TRBD1 as a possible D gene (5 bases). Trimming stripped 2 bases from V and 5 bases from J, with 15 bases between. This CDR3 is built from 15 residues. Germline V lookup: CDR1 MNHEY, CDR2 SVGAGI. CDR3 in amino acids: CASSYGFGTSYGYTF. CDR3 DNA: TGTGCCAGCAGTTACGGTTTTGGGACTTCTTATGGCTACACCTTC.

The sample holds a few counts of this clone. The V gene is TRBV7-9, the J gene TRBJ1-4; 9 nucleotides align to TRBD1. Per germline, CDR1 SEHNR and CDR2 FQNEAQ (reference sequence). J lost 4 bases, V lost 6 bases, and 6 bases had no gene match. The CDR3 is 15 residues long. The DNA for the CDR3 is TGTGCCAGCAGTCCTCCGGGACAGGGTAATGAAAAACTGTTTTTT. Encoded protein: CASSPPGQGNEKLFF.

This clone was found a few times. The gene calls are TRBV6-5 and TRBJ2-3; perhaps TRBD1 as D (6 bases). Trimming took off 2 bases at V and 3 bases at J, with 12 bases between the two ends. The CDR3 is 15 amino acids. Germline values: CDR1 MNHEY, CDR2 SVGAGI. The CDR3 bases are TGTGCCAGCAGTTACCAGGGGCGAAGGACAGATACGCAGTATTTT. This gives the protein CASSYQGRRTDTQYF.

V is TRBV7-9 and J is TRBJ2-1; TRBD2 agrees at 8 bases. The CDR3 is made up of 15 amino acids. J was trimmed by 6 bases and V by 8 bases; bases with no gene match: 12. CDR1 is SEHNR and CDR2 is FQNEAQ in the germline V gene (reference sequence). Written as DNA, the CDR3 is TGTGCCAGCTCAACGGGGGGGTTGGGCTTCAATGAGCAGTTCTTC. Amino acids: CASSTGGLGFNEQFF.

This clone was recorded a few times. The chain links TRBV28 to TRBJ2-7; the D is unclear. Germline CDR1 reads MDHEN; CDR2 reads SYDVKM. CDR3 size: 11 residues. Between the trimmed V and J ends, which lost 5 bases and 9 bases, there was a span of 11 bases. CDR3 bases: TGTGCCAGCAGTCCTAGAAGTGTGCAGTACTTC. Its protein is CASSPRSVQYF.

The chain couples TRBV18 to TRBJ1-5; a possible D gene is TRBD1 (5 bases). The CDR3 extends over 14 amino acids. Germline loops: CDR1 KGHSH, CDR2 LQKENI. V shed 6 bases and J shed 4 bases, with 13 bases lying between them. The CDR3 DNA reads as TGTGCCAGCTCGAAAGACGGGGGGAATCAGCCCCAGCATTTT. It encodes CASSKDGGNQPQHF.

This clone was seen a handful of times. This chain joins TRBV13 and TRBJ1-4; D is undetermined. Trimming shortened V by 2 bases and J by 8 bases, and 6 bases separated the two germline ends. Germline CDR1 PRHDT, CDR2 FYEKMQ (reference sequence). The CDR3 spans 12 residues. The CDR3 region is CASSLREEKLFF. The CDR3 DNA reads TGTGCCAGCAGCTTACGGGAAGAAAAACTGTTTTTT. The complete variable domain, with remaining parts taken from reference TRBV13 and TRBJ1-4, reads AAGVIQSPRHLIKEKRETATLKCYPIPRHDTVYWYQQGPGQDPQFLISFYEKMQSDKGSIPDRFSAQQFSDYHSELNMSSLELGDSALYFCASSLREEKLFFGSGTQLSVL.

The sample holds a few counts of this clone. This chain joins TRBV7-9 and TRBJ2-7; D unresolved. Between the trimmed V and J ends, which lost 3 bases and 9 bases, there was a span of 12 bases. The CDR3 contains 12 residues. Germline loops: CDR1 SEHNR, CDR2 FQNEAQ (reference sequence). For the CDR3, the DNA is TGTGCCAGCAGCTTCCCGTCCCGACTGCAGTACTTC. Translated, it gives CASSFPSRLQYF. The variable domain in full, with the rest retrieved from reference TRBV7-9 and TRBJ2-7, is DTGVSQNPRHKITKRGQNVTFRCDPISEHNRLYWYRQTLGQGPEFLTYFQNEAQLEKSRLLSDRFSAERPKGSFSTLEIQRTEQGDSAMYLCASSFPSRLQYFGPGTRLTVT.

This clone has only a few counts. V gene TRBV7-9 combines with J gene TRBJ2-1; TRBD1 matches at 8 bases. CDR3 length: 16 residues. Trimming removed 4 bases from V and 8 bases from J; junction bases left unmatched: 13. Looked up from germline, CDR1 is SEHNR and CDR2 is FQNEAQ (reference sequence). CDR3 sequence (DNA): TGTGCCAGCAGCTATTGGACAGGGAAGGGAATAGATGAGCAGTTCTTC. Protein sequence: CASSYWTGKGIDEQFF.

V is TRBV2 and J is TRBJ1-6, with D unclear. The CDR3 has 13 residues. V lost 4 bases to trimming and J lost 4 bases, with 5 bases between them. Germline assignment: CDR1 SNHLY and CDR2 FYNNEI. In nucleotides, the CDR3 is TGTGCCAGCAGTGTGGCTTATAATTCACCCCTCCACTTT. Translated, it gives CASSVAYNSPLHF.

This clone was detected a few times. V is TRBV7-3 and J is TRBJ1-1, with 7 bases identical to TRBD1. V lost 3 bases and J lost 8; bases outside the gene matches: 9. This CDR3 comprises 14 residues. Per the germline V gene, CDR1 is SGHTA and CDR2 is FQGTGA. CDR3 nucleotides: TGTGCCAGCAGCTTGTCACAGGGGACACAGGAAGCTTTCTTT. This gives the protein CASSLSQGTQEAFF.